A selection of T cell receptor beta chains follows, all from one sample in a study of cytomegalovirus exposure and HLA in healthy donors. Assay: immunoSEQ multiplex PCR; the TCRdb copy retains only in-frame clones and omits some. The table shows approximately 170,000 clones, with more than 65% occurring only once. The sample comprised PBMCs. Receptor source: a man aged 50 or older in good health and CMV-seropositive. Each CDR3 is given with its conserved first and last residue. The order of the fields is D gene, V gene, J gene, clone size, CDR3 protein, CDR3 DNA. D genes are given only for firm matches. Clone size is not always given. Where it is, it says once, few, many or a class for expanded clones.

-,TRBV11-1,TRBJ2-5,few,CASSSSNVGGRETQYF,TGTGCCAGCAGCTCATCGAACGTCGGAGGGAGAGAGACCCAGTACTTC
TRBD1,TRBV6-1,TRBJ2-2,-,CASRGQGASEELFF,TGTGCCAGCAGAGGACAGGGGGCAAGCGAGGAGCTGTTTTTT
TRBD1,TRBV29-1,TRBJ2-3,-,CSAGTGADTQYF,TGCAGCGCCGGGACAGGGGCAGATACGCAGTATTTT
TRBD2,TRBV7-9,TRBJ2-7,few,CASSLVGLNNSYEQYF,TGTGCCAGCAGCTTGGTGGGACTAAACAACTCCTACGAGCAGTACTTC
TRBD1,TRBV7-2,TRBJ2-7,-,CASSLPRDRSSYEQYF,TGTGCCAGCAGCCTCCCACGGGACAGGAGTTCCTACGAGCAGTACTTC
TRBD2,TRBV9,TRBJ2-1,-,CASSVGLATNEQFF,TGTGCCAGCAGCGTGGGACTAGCTACCAATGAGCAGTTCTTC
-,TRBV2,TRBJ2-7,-,CASSEAGGQYF,TGTGCCAGCAGTGAAGCGGGGGGGCAGTACTTC
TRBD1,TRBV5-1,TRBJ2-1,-,CASSLGTGGNEQFF,TGCGCCAGCAGCCTAGGGACAGGGGGCAATGAGCAGTTCTTC
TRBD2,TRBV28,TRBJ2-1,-,CASRPSGRAYNEQFF,TGTGCCAGCAGACCTAGCGGGAGGGCCTACAATGAGCAGTTCTTC
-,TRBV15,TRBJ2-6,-,CATSRDPGSGANVLTF,TGTGCCACCAGCAGAGATCCCGGCTCTGGGGCCAACGTCCTGACTTTC
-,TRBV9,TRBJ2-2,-,CASSGSRRTENTGELFF,TGTGCCAGCAGCGGATCGAGGAGGACAGAGAACACCGGGGAGCTGTTTTTT
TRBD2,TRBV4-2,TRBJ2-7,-,CASSQVPGLVSHEQYF,TGTGCCAGCAGCCAAGTCCCGGGACTAGTCTCCCACGAGCAGTACTTC
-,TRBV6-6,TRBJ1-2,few,CASIPSGTNYGYTF,TGTGCCAGCATCCCCTCGGGGACTAACTATGGCTACACCTTC
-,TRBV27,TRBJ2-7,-,CASSSAGTSSYEQYF,TGTGCCAGCAGTTCCGCCGGGACAAGCTCCTACGAGCAGTACTTC
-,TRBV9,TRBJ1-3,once,CASSRGGGFISGNTIYF,TGTGCCAGCAGTAGAGGGGGGGGGTTCATCTCTGGAAACACCATATATTTT
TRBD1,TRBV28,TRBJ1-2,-,CASSPWTGASYGYTF,TGTGCCAGCAGTCCCTGGACAGGGGCGAGCTATGGCTACACCTTC
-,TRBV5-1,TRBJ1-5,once,CASSLGGGQPQHF,TGCGCCAGTTCCCTGGGCGGAGGTCAGCCCCAGCATTTT
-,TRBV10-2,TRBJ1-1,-,CATVQGFGTEAFF,TGCGCCACGGTACAGGGATTTGGCACTGAAGCTTTCTTT
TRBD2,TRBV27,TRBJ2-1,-,CASSLTSGGQFF,TGTGCCAGCAGCCTGACTAGCGGGGGGCAGTTCTTC
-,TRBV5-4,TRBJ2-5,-,CASSLASAGETQYF,TGTGCCAGCAGCTTGGCTTCCGCGGGAGAGACCCAGTACTTC
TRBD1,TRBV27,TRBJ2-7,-,CASRRPQGASYEQYF,TGTGCCAGCAGAAGACCACAGGGGGCCTCCTACGAGCAGTACTTC
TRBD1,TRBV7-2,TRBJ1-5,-,CASSARQGQGQPQHF,TGTGCCAGCAGCGCCAGACAGGGACAGGGGCAGCCCCAGCATTTT
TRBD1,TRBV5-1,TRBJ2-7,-,CASSLAGTGDEQYF,TGCGCCAGCAGCTTAGCCGGGACAGGGGACGAGCAGTACTTC
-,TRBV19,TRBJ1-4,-,CASSIAGATNEKLFF,TGTGCCAGTAGTATCGCCGGGGCAACTAATGAAAAACTGTTTTTT
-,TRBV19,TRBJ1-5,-,CASSSPPQDNQPQHF,TGTGCCAGTAGTTCGCCCCCCCAGGACAATCAGCCCCAGCATTTT
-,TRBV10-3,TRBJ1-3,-,CAIKAGGVGNTIYF,TGTGCCATCAAAGCCGGCGGGGTGGGAAACACCATATATTTT
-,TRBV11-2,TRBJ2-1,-,CASSRTIGYNEQFF,TGTGCCAGCAGCCGGACTATAGGATACAATGAGCAGTTCTTC
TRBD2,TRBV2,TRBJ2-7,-,CASQRGPSYEQYF,TGTGCCAGCCAGCGGGGACCTTCCTACGAGCAGTACTTC
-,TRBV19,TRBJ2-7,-,CASSLENRPYEQYF,TGTGCCAGTAGTCTTGAAAACAGGCCCTACGAGCAGTACTTC
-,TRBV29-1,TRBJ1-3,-,CSVVPHSSGNTIYF,TGCAGCGTTGTTCCGCACTCCTCTGGAAACACCATATATTTT
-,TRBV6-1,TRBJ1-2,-,CASSAGRGAYGYTF,TGTGCCAGCAGTGCGGGCAGGGGAGCCTATGGCTACACCTTC
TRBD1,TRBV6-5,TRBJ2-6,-,CASSRDRAGANVLTF,TGTGCCAGCAGTAGGGACAGGGCTGGGGCCAACGTCCTGACTTTC
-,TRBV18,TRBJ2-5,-,CASSPPSQETQYF,TGTGCCAGCTCACCTCCCAGCCAAGAGACCCAGTACTTC
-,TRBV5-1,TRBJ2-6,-,CASSLSDGYSGANVLTF,TGCGCCAGCAGCTTAAGTGACGGATACTCTGGGGCCAACGTTCTGACTTTC
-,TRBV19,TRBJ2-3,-,CASLKEDSDTQYF,TGTGCCAGTCTCAAGGAGGATAGCGATACGCAGTATTTT
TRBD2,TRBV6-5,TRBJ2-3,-,CASSYLGTSGDTQYF,TGTGCCAGCAGTTACCTGGGGACTAGCGGAGATACGCAGTATTTT
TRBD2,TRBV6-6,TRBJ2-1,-,CASRGSGLSYNEQFF,TGTGCCAGCAGGGGTAGCGGGCTTTCCTACAATGAGCAGTTCTTC